This record covers a single T cell receptor (beta chain). The data originate from a study of blood T cell repertoires in COVID-19. Whole-study context: Material from acute and convalescent COVID-19 was sourced from the United States, Italy and Spain. The cDNA or gDNA used as material had been derived from T cells, B-cell-depleted T cells, or PBMCs.

Per the authors' pipeline: By means of reference gene primer amplification, nucleated cell counts were estimated. Only in-frame clones appear in the TCRdb table, and some are missing; sequencing was by immunoSEQ multiplex PCR. The V and J calls and clone size come from that table; D and trimming were worked out from the DNA. The table shows about 120,000 clones, with approximately 90% occurring only once. The CDR3 contains 15 residues. The J segment lost 4 bases and the V segment lost 3 bases, leaving 9 bases of the junction unmatched. The germline gives CDR1 DFQATT, CDR2 SNEGSKA (reference sequence).

V and J are TRBV20-1 and TRBJ2-1; 7 bases agree with TRBD2. Sequencing was carried out using peripheral blood. The TCR sequence derives from a human donor in a cohort sampled during active COVID-19. This CDR3 is CSASIWGGGYNEQFF. The CDR3 DNA sequence: TGCAGTGCTAGTATCTGGGGGGGAGGTTACAATGAGCAGTTCTTC.